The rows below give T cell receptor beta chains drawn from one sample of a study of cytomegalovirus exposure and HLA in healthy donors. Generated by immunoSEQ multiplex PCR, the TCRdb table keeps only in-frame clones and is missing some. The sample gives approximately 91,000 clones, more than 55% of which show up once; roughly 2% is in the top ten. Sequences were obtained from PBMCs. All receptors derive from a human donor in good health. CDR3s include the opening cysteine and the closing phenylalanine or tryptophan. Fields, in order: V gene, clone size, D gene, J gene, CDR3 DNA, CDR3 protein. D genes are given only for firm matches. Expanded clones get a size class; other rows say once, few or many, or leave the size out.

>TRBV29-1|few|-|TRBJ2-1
TGCAGCGCGGTGGGTCAATCAGAGGTGTCCTACAATGAGCAGTTCTTC
CSAVGQSEVSYNEQFF
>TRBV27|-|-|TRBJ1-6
TGTGCCAGCAGCCCCAGGGGTCTAAATAATTCACCCCTCCACTTT
CASSPRGLNNSPLHF
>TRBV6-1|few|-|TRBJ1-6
TGTGCCAGCAGCACACAAGAGGCTTCACCCCTCCACTTT
CASSTQEASPLHF
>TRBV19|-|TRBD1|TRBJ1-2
TGTGCCAGTACCGCTCCCGACAGGGACTATGGCTACACCTTC
CASTAPDRDYGYTF
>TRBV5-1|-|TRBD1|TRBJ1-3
TGCGCCAGCAGCCTGGGACAGGGAGACACCATATATTTT
CASSLGQGDTIYF
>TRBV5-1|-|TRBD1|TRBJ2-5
TGCGCCAGCAGACCAGGACAGGGACGAGAGACCCAGTACTTC
CASRPGQGRETQYF
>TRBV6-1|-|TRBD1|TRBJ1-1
TGTGCCAGCAGTGTACGCGGGACAGGGGGGATGAACACTGAAGCTTTCTTT
CASSVRGTGGMNTEAFF
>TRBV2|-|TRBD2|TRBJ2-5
TGTGCCAGCAGCCCCATCGGGGGGTTAGGGGAGACCCAGTACTTC
CASSPIGGLGETQYF
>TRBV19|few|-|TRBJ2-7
TGTGCCAGTAGTTCAACACTAGGGACATCCCTGGAGCAGTACTTC
CASSSTLGTSLEQYF
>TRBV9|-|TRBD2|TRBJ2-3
TGTGCCAGCAGCGTAGCTCATCGGGGGGGCACAGATACGCAGTATTTT
CASSVAHRGGTDTQYF
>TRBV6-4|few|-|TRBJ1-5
TGTGCCAGCAGTGACGTGTACGGTCAGCCCCAGCATTTT
CASSDVYGQPQHF
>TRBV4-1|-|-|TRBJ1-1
TGCGCCAGCAGCCGAGACAGGTGGAACACTGAAGCTTTCTTT
CASSRDRWNTEAFF
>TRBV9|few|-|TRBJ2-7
TGTGCCAGCAGCGTAGTGGCCAGCTCCTACGAGCAGTACTTC
CASSVVASSYEQYF